This TCR beta chain comes out of a study of T-cell reconstitution after alpha-beta-depleted transplantation in children. Findings and caveats of the study: Surviving recipient cells, namely T cells and thymic progenitors, were the source of high day-60 TCRbeta diversity in some patients. After transplant, at about two months, alpha-beta T cells were reportedly derived from several hundred expanded graft clones. T-cell numbers and diversity one year post-transplant derived largely from freshly generated T cells.

Unique molecular identifiers tagged the TCRbeta library. From the PCR reads, TCRdb called clonotypes with MiXCR, one entry per CDR3 protein. The sample yields fewer than 700,000 distinct CDR3 sequences, approximately 12% seen once. This clonotype was seen more than once but under ten times. Its target is unknown. V was trimmed by 7 bases and J by 5 bases, leaving 21 bases between them. The CDR3 contains 17 residues. Germline V gives CDR1 SNHLY, CDR2 FYNNEI. Sequenced material: PBMCs, mostly from graft donor cells, taken 360 days after TCRalphabeta/CD19-depleted stem cell transplant. The TCR originated in a male patient younger than 18 who had a stem cell transplant for acute myeloid leukemia, so the T cells may come from the graft donor. V usage is TRBV2 and J usage is TRBJ1-6; no firm D call. The CDR3: CASTIQPTQRHNSPLHF. The CDR3, as DNA: TGTGCCAGCACCATACAGCCTACTCAGAGACATAATTCACCCCTCCACTTT. The complete variable domain, with remaining parts taken from reference TRBV2 and TRBJ1-6, reads EPEVTQTPSHQVTQMGQEVILRCVPISNHLYFYWYRQILGQKVEFLVSFYNNEISEKSEIFDDQFSVERPDGSNFTLKIRSTKLEDSAMYFCASTIQPTQRHNSPLHFGNGTRLTVT.